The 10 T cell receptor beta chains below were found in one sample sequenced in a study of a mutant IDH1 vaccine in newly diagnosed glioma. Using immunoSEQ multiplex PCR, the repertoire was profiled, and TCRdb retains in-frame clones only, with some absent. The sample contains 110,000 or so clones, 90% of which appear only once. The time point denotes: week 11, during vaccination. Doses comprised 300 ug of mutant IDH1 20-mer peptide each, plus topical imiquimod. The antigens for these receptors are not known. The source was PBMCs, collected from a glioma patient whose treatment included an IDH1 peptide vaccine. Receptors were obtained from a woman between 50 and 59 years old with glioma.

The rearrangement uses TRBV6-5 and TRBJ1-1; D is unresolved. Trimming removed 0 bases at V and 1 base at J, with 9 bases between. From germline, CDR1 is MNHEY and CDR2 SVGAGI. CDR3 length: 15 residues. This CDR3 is CASSYSIAGNTEAFF. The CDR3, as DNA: TGTGCCAGCAGTTACTCGATAGCAGGGAACACTGAAGCTTTCTTT.

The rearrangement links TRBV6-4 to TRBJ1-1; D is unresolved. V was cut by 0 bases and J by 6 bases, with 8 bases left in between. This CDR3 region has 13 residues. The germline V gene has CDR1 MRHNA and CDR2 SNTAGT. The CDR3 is CASSDSAGSEAFF. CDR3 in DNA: TGTGCCAGCAGTGACTCGGCGGGATCTGAAGCTTTCTTT.

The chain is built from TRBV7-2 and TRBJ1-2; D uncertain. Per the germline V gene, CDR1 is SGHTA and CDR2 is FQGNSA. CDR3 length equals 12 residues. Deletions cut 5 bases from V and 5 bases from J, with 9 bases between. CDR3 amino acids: CASSRVGYGYTF. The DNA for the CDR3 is TGTGCCAGCAGCCGAGTAGGGTATGGCTACACCTTC.

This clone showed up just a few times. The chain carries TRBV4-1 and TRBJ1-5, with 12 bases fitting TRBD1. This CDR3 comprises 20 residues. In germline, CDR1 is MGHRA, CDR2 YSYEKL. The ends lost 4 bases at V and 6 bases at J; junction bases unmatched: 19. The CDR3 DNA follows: TGCGCCAGCAGCCGGGACAGGGGGCAATTTTTAAAAGGACGGACTCAGCCCCAGCATTTT. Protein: CASSRDRGQFLKGRTQPQHF.

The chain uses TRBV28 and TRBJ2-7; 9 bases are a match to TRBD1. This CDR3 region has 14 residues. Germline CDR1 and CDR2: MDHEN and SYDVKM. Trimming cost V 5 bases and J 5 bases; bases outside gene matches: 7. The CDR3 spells CASSIGTGPHEQYF. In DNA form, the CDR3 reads TGTGCCAGCAGTATCGGGACAGGGCCCCACGAGCAGTACTTC. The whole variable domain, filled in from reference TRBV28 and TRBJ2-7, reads DVKVTQSSRYLVKRTGEKVFLECVQDMDHENMFWYRQDPGLGLRLIYFSYDVKMKEKGDIPEGYSVSREKKERFSLILESASTNQTSMYLCASSIGTGPHEQYFGPGTRLTVT.

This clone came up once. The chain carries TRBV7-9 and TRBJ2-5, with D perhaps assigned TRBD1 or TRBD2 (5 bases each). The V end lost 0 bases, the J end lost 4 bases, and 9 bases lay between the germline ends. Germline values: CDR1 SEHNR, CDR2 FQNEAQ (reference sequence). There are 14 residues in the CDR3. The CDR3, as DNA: TGTGCCAGCAGCTTAGCTCTTGGGGGAGAGACCCAGTACTTC. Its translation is CASSLALGGETQYF. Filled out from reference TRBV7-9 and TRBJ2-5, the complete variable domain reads DTGVSQNPRHKITKRGQNVTFRCDPISEHNRLYWYRQTLGQGPEFLTYFQNEAQLEKSRLLSDRFSAERPKGSFSTLEIQRTEQGDSAMYLCASSLALGGETQYFGPGTRLLVL.

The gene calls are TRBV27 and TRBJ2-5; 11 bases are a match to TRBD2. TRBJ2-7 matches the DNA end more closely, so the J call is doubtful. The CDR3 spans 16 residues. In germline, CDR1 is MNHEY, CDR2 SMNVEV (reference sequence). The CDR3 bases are TGTGCCAGCAGTTCTCGACTAGCGGGATCTCTCTACGAGCAGTACTTC. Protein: CASSSRLAGSLYEQYF.

This CDR3 is CASSLRLSATNEKLFF. The CDR3 bases are TGTGCCAGCAGTTTAAGGTTGAGTGCAACTAATGAAAAACTGTTTTTT. V is TRBV28 and J is TRBJ1-4; D ambiguous. The CDR3 contains 16 residues. Germline CDR1 MDHEN, CDR2 SYDVKM. V lost 2 bases to trimming and J lost 0 bases, with 10 bases between them.

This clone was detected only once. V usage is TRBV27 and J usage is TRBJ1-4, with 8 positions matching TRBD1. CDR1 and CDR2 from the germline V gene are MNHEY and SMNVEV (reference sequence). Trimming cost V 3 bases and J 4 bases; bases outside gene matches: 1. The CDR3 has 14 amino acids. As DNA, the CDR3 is TGTGCCAGCAGTTTTGACAGGGGTAATGAAAAACTGTTTTTT. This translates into CASSFDRGNEKLFF.

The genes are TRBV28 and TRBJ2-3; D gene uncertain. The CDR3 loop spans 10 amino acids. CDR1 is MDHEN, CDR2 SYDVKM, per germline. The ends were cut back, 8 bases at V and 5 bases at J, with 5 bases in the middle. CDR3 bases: TGTGCCAGCGCCGTAGATACGCAGTATTTT. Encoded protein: CASAVDTQYF.